A selection of T cell receptor beta chains follows, all from one sample in a study of T-cell reconstitution after alpha-beta-depleted transplantation in children. TCRdb re-called the PCR reads through MiXCR, storing one row per CDR3 protein. The data contain a few hundred thousand distinct CDR3 sequences, over 25% of them singletons. The sample here was PBMCs, taken before TCRalphabeta/CD19-depleted stem cell transplant. All receptors derive from a boy younger than two with Wiskott-Aldrich syndrome, due to receive a stem cell transplant. CDR3s include the opening cysteine and the closing phenylalanine or tryptophan. Fields, in order: CDR3 protein, CDR3 DNA, D gene, J gene, V gene, clone size. A D gene is named only where the DNA matches it firmly. Part of the rows lack a size; the others show once, few, many or a class for expanded clones.

CASGTGGRSPLHF,TGTGCCAGCGGAACAGGGGGCCGTTCACCCCTCCACTTT,TRBD1,TRBJ1-6,TRBV25-1,.
CASSQDQAGSLSEQFF,TGTGCCAGCAGCCAAGATCAAGCGGGGAGCCTCAGTGAGCAGTTCTTC,TRBD2,TRBJ2-1,TRBV14,few
CASSLGLAALHHQETQYF,TGCGCCAGCAGCTTGGGGCTAGCGGCCCTACATCACCAAGAGACCCAGTACTTC,TRBD2,TRBJ2-5,TRBV5-1,many
CASSFLGGRAKNIQYF,TGTGCCAGCAGTTTCTTGGGCGGGAGGGCCAAAAACATTCAGTACTTC,TRBD2,TRBJ2-4,TRBV27,few
CASSVAGTGGTDTQYF,TGTGCCAGCAGCGTCGCCGGGACAGGGGGCACAGATACGCAGTATTTT,TRBD1,TRBJ2-3,TRBV5-4,.
CASSLTLAGDPYEQYF,TGCGCCAGCAGCCTGACACTAGCGGGAGATCCCTACGAGCAGTACTTC,TRBD2,TRBJ2-7,TRBV5-1,.
CSAATSGTDTQYF,TGCAGTGCCGCGACTAGCGGCACAGATACGCAGTATTTT,TRBD2,TRBJ2-3,TRBV20-1,few
CASSLARQGGSGYTF,TGTGCCAGCAGTTTAGCTCGACAGGGGGGCTCTGGCTACACCTTC,TRBD1,TRBJ1-2,TRBV27,.
CSATSGSTDTQYF,TGCAGTGCTACTAGCGGGAGCACAGATACGCAGTATTTT,TRBD2,TRBJ2-3,TRBV20-1,.
CASSPIGLAETQYF,TGTGCCAGCTCACCCATCGGACTAGCGGAGACCCAGTACTTC,TRBD2,TRBJ2-5,TRBV18,.
CAISGGETGGSGANVLTF,TGTGCCATCAGTGGGGGGGAAACGGGAGGCTCTGGGGCCAACGTCCTGACTTTC,TRBD2,TRBJ2-6,TRBV10-3,few
CASSVDPTGELFF,TGTGCCAGCAGCGTAGACCCCACCGGGGAGCTGTTTTTT,.,TRBJ2-2,TRBV9,few
CASRSSGITSTDTQYF,TGCGCCAGCAGATCCAGCGGGATTACTAGCACAGATACGCAGTATTTT,TRBD2,TRBJ2-3,TRBV5-1,few
CASSQGLATDEQYF,TGCGCCAGCAGCCAAGGCCTAGCTACCGACGAGCAGTACTTC,.,TRBJ2-7,TRBV4-1,few
CASSEVVGSADTQYF,TGTGCCAGCAGTGAAGTTGTCGGATCGGCAGATACGCAGTATTTT,.,TRBJ2-3,TRBV25-1,.
CASSETSADTQYF,TGTGCCAGCAGCGAAACTAGCGCAGATACGCAGTATTTT,TRBD2,TRBJ2-3,TRBV7-8,few
CASSTRLAEYYEQYF,TGCGCCAGCAGCACACGACTAGCGGAGTACTACGAGCAGTACTTC,TRBD2,TRBJ2-7,TRBV5-1,few
CATSDFSRGSNEQFF,TGTGCCACCAGTGATTTTTCCAGGGGAAGCAATGAGCAGTTCTTC,.,TRBJ2-1,TRBV24-1,few
CASSYGRLNEQFF,TGTGCCAGCAGTTATGGGCGTCTCAATGAGCAGTTCTTC,.,TRBJ2-1,TRBV12-3/TRBV12-4,few
CASSVDLAGGNNEQFF,TGTGCCAGCAGCGTAGACCTAGCGGGAGGGAACAATGAGCAGTTCTTC,TRBD2,TRBJ2-1,TRBV9,.
CASSWGLAGGPSNEQFF,TGCGCCAGCAGCTGGGGACTAGCGGGAGGGCCGTCAAATGAGCAGTTCTTC,TRBD2,TRBJ2-1,TRBV5-1,.
CASSVGTSGRKKIRDTQYF,TGTGCCAGCAGCGTAGGAACTAGCGGGAGAAAAAAGATTCGAGATACGCAGTATTTT,TRBD2,TRBJ2-3,TRBV9,few
CASGSKGLSYEQYF,TGTGCCAGCGGGTCAAAGGGTCTATCCTACGAGCAGTACTTC,.,TRBJ2-7,TRBV2,few
CASSWTNGRDTQYF,TGTGCCAGCAGCTGGACTAACGGGCGAGATACGCAGTATTTT,.,TRBJ2-3,TRBV5-6,few
CASSEGTGSRELFF,TGTGCCAGCAGTGAAGGGACAGGGAGCAGGGAGCTGTTTTTT,TRBD1,TRBJ2-2,TRBV6-1,few
CASSPTTSGTGKTQYF,TGTGCCAGCTCACCAACTACTAGCGGGACAGGGAAGACCCAGTACTTC,.,TRBJ2-5,TRBV18,few
CASSYFLGSYNEQFF,TGTGCCAGCAGTTACTTCCTAGGTTCCTACAATGAGCAGTTCTTC,.,TRBJ2-1,TRBV6-2/TRBV6-3,.
CSATREAGDTQYF,TGCAGTGCTACTCGGGAGGCCGGGGATACGCAGTATTTT,TRBD2,TRBJ2-3,TRBV20-1,few
CASSPVLGDGLSYEQYF,TGTGCCAGCAGCCCCGTACTTGGGGACGGACTTTCCTACGAGCAGTACTTC,.,TRBJ2-7,TRBV4-2,many
CASSYSTSGYEQYF,TGTGCCAGCAGTTACTCGACTAGCGGCTACGAGCAGTACTTC,TRBD2,TRBJ2-7,TRBV6-5,.
CASRVGSAIQETQYF,TGCGCCAGCAGGGTCGGGTCCGCGATACAAGAGACCCAGTACTTC,.,TRBJ2-5,TRBV4-1,few